The clone carrying this T cell receptor beta chain was seen just once. Germline V gene lookup returns CDR1 SGHVS and CDR2 FQNEAQ. The CDR3 covers 15 residues. Trimming cost V 5 bases and J 8 bases; bases outside gene matches: 10. Using immunoSEQ multiplex PCR, the repertoire was profiled, and TCRdb retains in-frame clones only, with some absent. The sample lists about 120,000 clones, approximately 90% seen once, with approximately 0.51% in the top ten. These data come from a study of OX40 agonist ivuxolimab in advanced cancers. Study-wide context: Every 2 weeks, patients received ivuxolimab intravenously, dosed at 0.01 to 10 mg/kg. Patients receiving dose escalation had hepatocellular carcinoma, melanoma, renal cell or head and neck cancer.

Material: CD4+ or CD8+ T cells sorted from blood, obtained in a trial of the OX40 agonist ivuxolimab. The origin of this receptor is an adult with an advanced solid tumor such as melanoma, head and neck, liver or kidney cancer. This chain connects TRBV7-8 to TRBJ1-4; TRBD1 matches 8 bases. As DNA, the CDR3 is TGTGCCAGCAGCCCGCCCGGGACAGGTCGGGAAAAACTGTTTTTT. Amino acids: CASSPPGTGREKLFF.